Below are 27 T cell receptor beta chains sequenced from a single sample in a study of T cell changes during pregnancy in multiple sclerosis. Sequenced by immunoSEQ multiplex PCR; TCRdb stores in-frame clones only, minus some. The table records about 70,000 clones, 92% of them present only once. The sequencing used CD4+ T cells from peripheral blood mononuclear cells, collected after pregnancy. Receptors were obtained from a female donor with multiple sclerosis, enrolled in a pregnancy study.

The chain combines TRBV30 with TRBJ2-7; 7 bases align to TRBD2. This CDR3 is 12 amino acids long. The germline V gene encodes CDR1 GTSNPN and CDR2 SVGIG (reference sequence). The ends lost 0 bases at V and 7 bases at J; junction bases unmatched: 3. CDR3 sequence: CAWSVGGREQYF. DNA for the CDR3: TGTGCCTGGAGTGTGGGGGGGAGAGAGCAGTACTTC.

The rearrangement uses TRBV6-6 and TRBJ1-4, with D maybe TRBD1 (5 bases). There are 15 residues in the CDR3. The ends were cut back, 7 bases at V and 4 bases at J, with 16 bases in the middle. Germline-derived CDR1 and CDR2 are MNHNY and SVGAGI (reference sequence). This chain's CDR3 is CASTINRQGNEKLFF. CDR3 bases: TGTGCCAGCACTATAAACAGGCAGGGTAATGAAAAACTGTTTTTT.

The chain has TRBV6-6 and TRBJ2-3; 7 bases align to TRBD2. The CDR3 length is 16 residues. Germline CDR1 and CDR2: MNHNY and SVGAGI (reference sequence). The junction had 14 bases not matched to a gene; V was cut back by 6 bases and J by 5 bases. CDR3 sequence: CASRPQRRGTLDTQYF. CDR3 sequence (DNA): TGTGCCAGCAGACCCCAGAGGCGGGGGACCTTAGATACGCAGTATTTT.

The CDR3 sequence is CASSSALRTGPNYEQYF. In DNA, the CDR3 is TGCGCCAGCAGCAGCGCTCTAAGGACAGGGCCGAACTACGAGCAGTACTTC. The rearrangement joins TRBV5-1 to TRBJ2-7; 8 bases match TRBD1. The CDR3 extends over 17 amino acids. V shed 4 bases, J shed 3 bases, and the junction held 15 bases outside the gene matches. The V gene's germline CDR1 is SGHRS and CDR2 YFSETQ.

The rearrangement uses TRBV6-1 and TRBJ2-5; 8 bases agree with TRBD2. This CDR3 has 15 residues. The germline V gene has CDR1 MNHNS and CDR2 SASEGT. V trimming: 7 bases; J trimming: 0 bases; junction bases outside the gene matches: 7. CDR3 region: CASKTPGLDQETQYF. The DNA of the CDR3 is TGTGCCAGCAAAACCCCGGGACTAGACCAAGAGACCCAGTACTTC.

This chain joins TRBV6-5 and TRBJ2-3; 9 positions match TRBD1. V trimming: 4 bases; J trimming: 3 bases; junction bases outside the gene matches: 8. CDR1 is MNHEY and CDR2 is SVGAGI in the germline V gene. The CDR3 runs 16 residues. CDR3 nucleotides: TGTGCCAGCAGTTTCGGACAGGGGAGTACGACAGATACGCAGTATTTT. It encodes CASSFGQGSTTDTQYF.

The chain combines TRBV6-6 with TRBJ1-2; D remains unclear. V lost 0 bases and J 5 bases, leaving 16 bases between the germline ends. The CDR3 runs to 16 residues. Looked up from germline, CDR1 is MNHNY and CDR2 is SVGAGI (reference sequence). The CDR3 DNA follows: TGTGCCAGCAGTTACTCCGGCACCCCCGCGGGATATGGCTACACCTTC. It yields the protein CASSYSGTPAGYGYTF.

The rearrangement links TRBV7-5 to TRBJ2-3; the table's D call, TRBD2, has no DNA check behind it. TRBV7-5 counts as a pseudogene. The CDR3 sequence is 17 residues long. CDR3 coding DNA: TGTGTCAGAAGCTCTTGGACTAGCGGGAGTAGCACAGATACGCAGTATTTT. As protein: CVRSSWTSGSSTDTQYF.

The chain combines TRBV5-1 with TRBJ2-1, with TRBD2 matching 7 bases. This CDR3 is 15 amino acids long. V was pared by 6 bases and J by 4 bases, with 10 bases of the junction left unmatched. Germline V gene lookup returns CDR1 SGHRS and CDR2 YFSETQ. In nucleotides, the CDR3 is TGCGCCAGCAAGCGGGATGTTTTTCTTTACAATGAGCAGTTCTTC. Protein: CASKRDVFLYNEQFF.

This clone counts as medium-sized. The chain uses TRBV18 and TRBJ2-7, with 10 bases fitting TRBD2. V lost 3 bases to trimming and J lost 7 bases; unmatched junction nucleotides: 18. The CDR3 loop spans 18 amino acids. Germline-derived CDR1 and CDR2 are KGHSH and LQKENI. The CDR3 region has the DNA TGTGCCAGCTCACCCCTTCCAGCGGGAGGGCCAATTCCGCGGGAGCAGTACTTC. Its translation is CASSPLPAGGPIPREQYF.

This clone was counted between two and nine times. This sequence joins TRBV2 and TRBJ1-6, with D unclear. Trimming cost V 3 bases and J 10 bases, with 4 bases left between them. The V gene's germline CDR1 is SNHLY and CDR2 FYNNEI. This CDR3 has 11 amino acids. The CDR3 DNA follows: TGTGCCAGCAGTGAGAGATCACCCCTCCACTTT. This sequence encodes CASSERSPLHF.

V is TRBV7-3 and J is TRBJ1-1, with D unclear. The CDR3 loop spans 15 amino acids. Looked up from germline, CDR1 is SGHTA and CDR2 is FQGTGA. Deletions cut 0 bases from V and 4 bases from J, with 12 bases between. The CDR3 is CASSLTSWEGTEAFF. CDR3 coding DNA: TGTGCCAGCAGCTTAACATCATGGGAGGGCACTGAAGCTTTCTTT.

DNA for the CDR3: TGTGCCTTGGCAAACTCCTACGAGCAGTACTTC. This sequence encodes CALANSYEQYF. The V gene is TRBV30, the J gene TRBJ2-7, with no clear D. This CDR3 has 11 amino acids. The ends were cut back, 7 bases at V and 0 bases at J, with 7 bases in the middle. Germline V gene lookup returns CDR1 GTSNPN and CDR2 SVGIG (reference sequence).

The V and J genes are TRBV10-2 and TRBJ2-5; TRBD1 matches 7 bases. The length of the CDR3 is 13 residues. The V segment lost 7 bases and the J segment 4 bases; nucleotides outside the gene matches: 6. The germline V gene has CDR1 WSHSY and CDR2 SAAADI. The chain's CDR3 is CASTPRQGETQYF. The CDR3, as DNA: TGCGCCAGCACCCCCAGACAGGGAGAGACCCAGTACTTC.

The chain has TRBV7-2 and TRBJ2-7, with D maybe TRBD2 (6 bases). CDR1 is SGHTA and CDR2 is FQGNSA in the germline V gene. Trimming shortened V by 1 base and J by 2 bases, and 6 bases separated the two germline ends. CDR3 length: 13 residues. The CDR3 nucleotides read TGTGCCAGCAGCTTAGGGGAGGCCTACGAGCAGTACTTC. Residues: CASSLGEAYEQYF.

This clone was detected only a few times. The gene calls are TRBV6-1 and TRBJ1-6, with 7 bases that match TRBD1. CDR3 length equals 14 residues. Per germline, CDR1 MNHNS and CDR2 SASEGT. With 4 bases clipped from V and 7 bases from J, the junction kept 4 bases outside the gene matches. The CDR3 sequence: CASSGGTDNSPLHF. The CDR3 DNA follows: TGTGCCAGCAGTGGAGGGACAGACAATTCACCCCTCCACTTT.

This clone was counted a single time. The V and J genes are TRBV11-2 and TRBJ1-6, with 7 bases lining up with TRBD1. The length of the CDR3 is 16 residues. Germline V gene lookup returns CDR1 SGHAT and CDR2 FQNNGV. Trimming removed 4 bases from V and 7 bases from J; junction bases left unmatched: 10. The DNA for the CDR3 is TGTGCCAGCAGCTCGAAGACAGGGACCGAAAATTCACCCCTCCACTTT. Encoded protein: CASSSKTGTENSPLHF. The full variable domain, rest sourced from reference TRBV11-2 and TRBJ1-6, is EAGVAQSPRYKIIEKRQSVAFWCNPISGHATLYWYQQILGQGPKLLIQFQNNGVVDDSQLPKDRFSAERLKGVDSTLKIQPAKLEDSAVYLCASSSKTGTENSPLHFGNGTRLTVT.

CDR3 in DNA: TGTGCCAGCAGGCACAGGGTGGGGGAGCTGTTTTTT. It translates to CASRHRVGELFF. The J gene is TRBJ2-2, the V gene TRBV6-5; possible D gene TRBD1, 6 bases. Germline values: CDR1 MNHEY, CDR2 SVGAGI. V lost 6 bases, J lost 8 bases, and 10 bases lay in between. This CDR3 region has 12 residues.

V usage is TRBV6-5 and J usage is TRBJ2-7; 7 nucleotides agree with TRBD1. This CDR3 has 16 residues. CDR1 and CDR2 (germline): MNHEY, SVGAGI. The V and J ends lost 4 bases and 2 bases, in that order; junction bases with no gene match: 11. This CDR3 is CASSSLPTGLPYEQYF. In nucleotides, the CDR3 is TGTGCCAGCAGTTCTCTTCCGACAGGGCTACCCTACGAGCAGTACTTC.

This clone was recorded once. V usage is TRBV12-2 and J usage is TRBJ2-1; TRBD1, as called in the table, went unchecked against the DNA. TRBV12-2 is recorded as a pseudogene. This CDR3 comprises 13 residues. This CDR3 is CASRKEATGFTLF. DNA of the CDR3: TGTGCAAGTCGCAAAGAGGCAACAGGGTTTACACTCTTC.

V and J are TRBV5-1 and TRBJ1-2, with 9 bases that match TRBD1. Germline V gene lookup returns CDR1 SGHRS and CDR2 YFSETQ. The CDR3 has 15 residues. The ends lost 0 bases at V and 4 bases at J; junction bases unmatched: 4. The DNA for the CDR3 is TGCGCCAGCAGCTTGGGCCCGGACAGGGGCTATGGCTACACCTTC. Amino acid sequence: CASSLGPDRGYGYTF.

The gene calls are TRBV28 and TRBJ2-7, with TRBD1 identical over 8 bases. Germline-derived CDR1 and CDR2 are MDHEN and SYDVKM. The CDR3 has 15 amino acids. Trimming removed 4 bases from V and 5 bases from J; junction bases left unmatched: 10. CDR3 sequence: CASSSSDREGNEQYF. For the CDR3, the DNA is TGTGCCAGCAGTTCCTCGGACAGGGAAGGTAACGAGCAGTACTTC.

The V call is TRBV18, the J call TRBJ1-3; weak D call: TRBD1 (5 bases). The CDR3 contains 16 residues. V lost 3 bases to trimming and J lost 8 bases, with 20 bases between them. CDR1 KGHSH and CDR2 LQKENI come from the germline V gene. For the CDR3, the DNA is TGTGCCAGCTCACCCAACACGCTAGGCGCGGGACACACCATATATTTT. Its translation: CASSPNTLGAGHTIYF.

V is TRBV6-1 and J is TRBJ1-1; 7 bases are a match to TRBD1. This CDR3 is 12 amino acids long. V gave up 6 bases and J gave up 5 bases; unmatched junction bases: 3. The germline gives CDR1 MNHNS, CDR2 SASEGT. Here the CDR3 reads CASSRGVTEAFF. In nucleotides, the CDR3 is TGTGCCAGCAGCAGGGGGGTTACTGAAGCTTTCTTT.

This sequence joins TRBV27 and TRBJ2-7, with D tentatively TRBD2 (6 bases). The CDR3 sequence is 16 residues long. Trimming left V 3 bases short and J 2 bases short, with 17 bases between. Germline V gene lookup returns CDR1 MNHEY and CDR2 SMNVEV (reference sequence). The CDR3 sequence: CASSLIGALAPYEQYF. CDR3 nucleotides: TGTGCCAGCAGTTTGATCGGGGCGCTAGCGCCCTACGAGCAGTACTTC.

The rearrangement links TRBV6-4 to TRBJ1-1, with unresolved D. V was pared by 3 bases and J by 1 base, with 6 bases between. Germline lookup yields CDR1 MRHNA and CDR2 SNTAGT. This CDR3 comprises 13 residues. CDR3: CASSETWNTEAFF. DNA of the CDR3: TGTGCCAGCAGTGAAACTTGGAACACTGAAGCTTTCTTT.

V is TRBV18 and J is TRBJ1-2, with TRBD1 identical over 8 bases. The CDR3 extends over 13 amino acids. Germline CDR1 reads KGHSH; CDR2 reads LQKENI. J lost 4 bases, V lost 6 bases, and 4 bases had no gene match. CDR3 sequence reads: CASSLDRGYGYTF. The DNA for the CDR3 is TGTGCCAGCTCTCTAGACAGGGGCTATGGCTACACCTTC.